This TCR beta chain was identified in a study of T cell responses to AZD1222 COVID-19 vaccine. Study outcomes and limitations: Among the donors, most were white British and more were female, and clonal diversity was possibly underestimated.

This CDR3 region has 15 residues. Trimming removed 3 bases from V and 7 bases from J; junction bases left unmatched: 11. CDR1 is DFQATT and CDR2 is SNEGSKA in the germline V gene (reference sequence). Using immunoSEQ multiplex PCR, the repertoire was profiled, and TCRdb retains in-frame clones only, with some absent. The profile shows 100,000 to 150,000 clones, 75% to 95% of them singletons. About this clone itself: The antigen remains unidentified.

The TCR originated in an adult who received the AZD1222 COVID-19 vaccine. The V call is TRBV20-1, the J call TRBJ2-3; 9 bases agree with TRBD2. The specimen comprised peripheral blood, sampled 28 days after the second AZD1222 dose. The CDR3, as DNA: TGCAGTGCTAGTGTTTCCGGCGGGGGGGGATATACGCAGTATTTT. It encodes CSASVSGGGGYTQYF.